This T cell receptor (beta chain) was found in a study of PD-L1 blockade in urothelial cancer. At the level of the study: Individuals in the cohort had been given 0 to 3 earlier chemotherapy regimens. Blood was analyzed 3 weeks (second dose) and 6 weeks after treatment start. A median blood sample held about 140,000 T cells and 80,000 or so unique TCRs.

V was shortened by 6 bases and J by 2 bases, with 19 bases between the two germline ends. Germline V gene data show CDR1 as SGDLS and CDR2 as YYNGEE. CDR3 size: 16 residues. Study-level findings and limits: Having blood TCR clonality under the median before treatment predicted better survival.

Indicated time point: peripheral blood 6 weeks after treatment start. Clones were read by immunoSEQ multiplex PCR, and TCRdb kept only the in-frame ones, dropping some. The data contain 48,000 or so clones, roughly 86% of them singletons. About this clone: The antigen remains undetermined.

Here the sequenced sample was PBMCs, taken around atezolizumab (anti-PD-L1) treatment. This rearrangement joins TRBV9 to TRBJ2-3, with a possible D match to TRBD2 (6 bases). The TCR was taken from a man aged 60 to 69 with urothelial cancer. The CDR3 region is CASTKRAGGVTDTQYF. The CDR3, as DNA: TGTGCCAGCACTAAACGGGCAGGCGGGGTCACAGATACGCAGTATTTT.